These 28 T cell receptor beta chains were all obtained from the same sample, sequenced in a study of CD8 T cells in ankylosing spondylitis. Notes on the study in general: Fewer than 10 highly homologous variants formed a TCR beta motif that appeared characteristic of ankylosing spondylitis blood.

The antigens these receptors bind are not known. TCRdb used MiXCR to reprocess the 5' RACE reads, holding one entry per CDR3 protein. Among about 330,000 distinct CDR3 sequences listed, around 7.6% were seen once. Source material: blood, either unsorted or a sorted T cell fraction (not recorded which). These receptors were taken from a male donor with ankylosing spondylitis.

The V call is TRBV12-5, the J call TRBJ2-1; maybe TRBD1 (5 bases). Per the germline V gene, CDR1 is LGHNT and CDR2 is FRNRAP. The germline V and J ends were trimmed by 3 bases and 6 bases, with 9 bases remaining between them. The CDR3 has 13 amino acids. The CDR3 sequence: CASGLPTVNEQFF. The DNA of the CDR3 is TGTGCTAGTGGTTTACCGACAGTCAATGAGCAGTTCTTC. The full variable domain, rest sourced from reference TRBV12-5 and TRBJ2-1, is DARVTQTPRHKVTEMGQEVTMRCQPILGHNTVFWYRQTMMQGLELLAYFRNRAPLDDSGMPKDRFSAEMPDATLATLKIQPSEPRDSAVYFCASGLPTVNEQFFGPGTRLTVL.

There are many counts of this clonotype. The V and J genes are TRBV14 and TRBJ1-4; D is unresolved. The CDR3 covers 14 residues. The germline V gene encodes CDR1 SGHDN and CDR2 FVKESK. V lost 5 bases and J lost 2, with 9 bases in between. For the CDR3, the DNA is TGTGCCAGCAGCGCGCGACTGACTAATGAAAAACTGTTTTTT. Its protein product is CASSARLTNEKLFF.

The rearrangement joins TRBV7-9 to TRBJ2-3, with 7 nucleotides matching TRBD1. There are 17 residues in the CDR3. Germline values: CDR1 SEHNR, CDR2 FQNEAQ (reference sequence). V shed 5 bases and J 2 bases; nucleotides not matched to a gene: 13. CDR3: CASSGRDSQISTDTQYF. The CDR3 DNA is TGTGCCAGCAGCGGCAGGGACAGCCAAATCTCCACAGATACGCAGTATTTT.

This chain uses TRBV27 with TRBJ2-7, with D perhaps matching TRBD1 or TRBD2 (5 bases each). The germline CDR1 and CDR2 sequences are MNHEY and SMNVEV (reference sequence). V lost 5 bases and J 2 bases, leaving 10 bases between the germline ends. The CDR3 runs to 13 residues. DNA for the CDR3: TGTGCCAGCAGTCAAACGGGACCCTACGAGCAGTACTTC. Its translation: CASSQTGPYEQYF.

This clonotype was found a few times. The J gene is TRBJ2-5, the V gene TRBV7-2; TRBD1 matches at 10 bases. CDR1 is SGHTA and CDR2 is FQGNSA in the germline V gene. The CDR3 spans 15 residues. Trimming at V came to 5 bases and at J to 4 bases, leaving 7 bases not matched to a gene. CDR3 DNA: TGTGCCAGCAGCAGACAGGGGGCAACAAGAGAGACCCAGTACTTC. It codes for CASSRQGATRETQYF.

This clonotype was seen at least ten times. The gene calls are TRBV28 and TRBJ1-1; weak D call: TRBD1 (5 bases). CDR1 and CDR2 (germline): MDHEN, SYDVKM. V lost 6 bases and J lost 3, with 20 bases in between. CDR3 length equals 16 residues. CDR3: CASRPDKGRRDTEAFF. CDR3 sequence (DNA): TGTGCCAGCAGGCCAGACAAGGGGAGAAGGGACACTGAAGCTTTCTTT. Based on the CDR3 plus reference TRBV28 and TRBJ1-1, the full variable domain is DVKVTQSSRYLVKRTGEKVFLECVQDMDHENMFWYRQDPGLGLRLIYFSYDVKMKEKGDIPEGYSVSREKKERFSLILESASTNQTSMYLCASRPDKGRRDTEAFFGQGTRLTVV.

This clonotype was picked up a small number of times. This chain connects TRBV7-9 to TRBJ2-7; D is uncertain. Germline V gives CDR1 SEHNR, CDR2 FQNEAQ (reference sequence). This CDR3 is 13 amino acids long. Trimming took off 2 bases at V and 3 bases at J, with 8 bases between the two ends. The CDR3 bases are TGTGCCAGCAGCTTAATGGACGGCTACGAGCAGTACTTC. This encodes CASSLMDGYEQYF.

The chain couples TRBV2 to TRBJ2-3, with 10 bases aligning to TRBD1. The ends lost 6 bases at V and 3 bases at J; junction bases unmatched: 6. CDR1 is SNHLY and CDR2 is FYNNEI in the germline V gene. This CDR3 has 15 amino acids. The CDR3 is CASRRTGGRTDTQYF. CDR3 DNA: TGTGCCAGCAGACGGACAGGGGGTCGGACAGATACGCAGTATTTT.

This clonotype occurred a few times. The genes are TRBV20-1 and TRBJ1-6; maybe TRBD1 (5 bases). Trimming left V 6 bases short and J 12 bases short, with 12 bases between. This CDR3 is built from 11 residues. Germline V lookup: CDR1 DFQATT, CDR2 SNEGSKA (reference sequence). In nucleotides, the CDR3 is TGCAGTGCCAGGACTGGGGGACCCCTCCACTTT. As protein: CSARTGGPLHF.

This clonotype was observed a handful of times. V gene TRBV5-1 combines with J gene TRBJ1-3, with unresolved D. This CDR3 contains 15 residues. Per germline, CDR1 SGHRS and CDR2 YFSETQ. Trimming pared 0 bases from V and 1 base from J, leaving 8 bases between. For the CDR3, the DNA is TGCGCCAGCAGCTTGGGGGTTTTATCTGGAAACACCATATATTTT. Residues: CASSLGVLSGNTIYF.

This clonotype was detected many times. The chain links TRBV28 to TRBJ2-3; the D is unclear. This CDR3 has 15 residues. V was clipped by 5 bases and J by 1 base, with 13 bases between them. Per the germline V gene, CDR1 is MDHEN and CDR2 is SYDVKM. CDR3: CASSPQVVGTDTQYF. The DNA of the CDR3 is TGTGCCAGCAGTCCCCAGGTGGTCGGCACAGATACGCAGTATTTT.

There are a few counts of this clonotype. The chain uses TRBV10-3 and TRBJ2-3, with TRBD2 matching 11 bases. V lost 8 bases, J lost 0 bases, and 16 bases stayed unmatched. The germline gives CDR1 ENHRY, CDR2 SYGVKD. There are 19 residues in the CDR3. CDR3 sequence (DNA): TGTGCCATCCAAGACGCTAGCGGGAGGTCTCCCCTTAGCACAGATACGCAGTATTTT. As protein: CAIQDASGRSPLSTDTQYF.

Only a few counts were recorded for this clonotype. The gene calls are TRBV13 and TRBJ2-7, with D possibly matching TRBD1 (7 bases). The V and J ends lost 4 bases and 4 bases respectively, with 23 bases between them. The V gene's germline CDR1 is PRHDT and CDR2 FYEKMQ (reference sequence). CDR3 size: 17 residues. CDR3 DNA sequence: TGTGCCAGCAGCTCCTCGGTCAGGGGGGTGGTAAGTTACGAGCAGTACTTC. Translating it yields CASSSSVRGVVSYEQYF. The complete variable domain, with remaining parts taken from reference TRBV13 and TRBJ2-7, reads AAGVIQSPRHLIKEKRETATLKCYPIPRHDTVYWYQQGPGQDPQFLISFYEKMQSDKGSIPDRFSAQQFSDYHSELNMSSLELGDSALYFCASSSSVRGVVSYEQYFGPGTRLTVT.

The chain combines TRBV7-3 with TRBJ2-1; 7 nucleotides line up with TRBD2. This CDR3 spans 15 amino acids. After removal of 3 bases from V and 1 base from J, the junction contained 3 bases not matched to a gene. Germline CDR1 and CDR2: SGHTA and FQGTGA. CDR3 in DNA: TGTGCCAGCAGCTTTTTCGGGAGGTCCTACAATGAGCAGTTCTTC. It translates to CASSFFGRSYNEQFF.

This clonotype has more than one count but fewer than ten. The CDR3 here is CASSRSGSEYNEQFF. The CDR3 DNA follows: TGTGCCAGCAGCCGTAGCGGGAGTGAGTACAATGAGCAGTTCTTC. The chain recombines TRBV6-2 or TRBV6-3 with TRBJ2-1; 9 nucleotides align to TRBD2. Germline loops: CDR1 MNHEY, CDR2 SVGEGT. This CDR3 spans 15 amino acids. The trim removed 6 bases at V and 4 bases at J, leaving 7 bases unmatched.

The table lists this clonotype with a few counts. The rearrangement joins TRBV7-8 to TRBJ2-5; 9 nucleotides match TRBD2. This CDR3 is built from 15 residues. V dropped 2 bases and J dropped 4; count of bases not matched to a gene: 5. From germline, CDR1 is SGHVS and CDR2 FQNEAQ. CDR3 coding DNA: TGTGCCAGCAGCTTATTAGCGGGAGAACGAGAGACCCAGTACTTC. Amino acid sequence: CASSLLAGERETQYF.

The chain couples TRBV5-1 to TRBJ1-4; D ambiguous. In germline, CDR1 is SGHRS, CDR2 YFSETQ. Trimming took 0 bases from V and 8 from J, leaving 14 bases between them. This CDR3 is 15 amino acids long. CDR3 loop: CASSLEVKPAEKLFF. The DNA of the CDR3 is TGCGCCAGCAGCTTGGAGGTGAAACCTGCGGAAAAACTGTTTTTT.

This clonotype was counted at least ten times. This sequence joins TRBV3-1 and TRBJ1-5, with D possibly matching TRBD1 (6 bases). CDR3 size: 14 residues. Germline V gene lookup returns CDR1 LGHDT and CDR2 YNNKEL (reference sequence). Trimming pared 3 bases from V and 6 bases from J, leaving 12 bases between. The CDR3 DNA reads TGTGCCAGCAGCCACGCGACAGGCACTCAGCCCCAGCATTTT. It translates to CASSHATGTQPQHF.

V gene TRBV6-5 combines with J gene TRBJ2-1; D gene unclear. V lost 0 bases and J 9 bases, leaving 12 bases between the germline ends. This CDR3 spans 14 amino acids. CDR1 is MNHEY, CDR2 SVGAGI, per germline. CDR3 protein: CASSYSRDWGEQFF. The DNA for the CDR3 is TGTGCCAGCAGTTACTCCCGAGATTGGGGTGAGCAGTTCTTC.

In regard to this clonotype: A much larger clone lies a single base off, so this may be a read error. Given the absence of the conserved phenylalanine or tryptophan at the CDR3 end, a read error is likely. This rearrangement joins TRBV4-2 to TRBJ2-1; 10 positions agree with TRBD2. The CDR3 runs 16 residues. Trimming at V came to 3 bases and at J to 2 bases, leaving 4 bases not matched to a gene. Germline V gene data show CDR1 as LGHNA and CDR2 as YNFKEQ. The CDR3 DNA is TGTGCCAGCAGCCAGGCTAGCGGGAGTACCTACAATGAGCAGTTCCTC. Its protein product is CASSQASGSTYNEQFL.

The table lists this clonotype with a count of one. The rearrangement joins TRBV20-1 to TRBJ2-3, with 12 bases fitting TRBD2. V trimming: 5 bases; J trimming: 8 bases; junction bases outside the gene matches: 17. Germline-derived CDR1 and CDR2 are DFQATT and SNEGSKA (reference sequence). CDR3 size: 17 residues. CDR3 in amino acids: CSAFPPRLAGGPGTQYF. The DNA of the CDR3 is TGCAGTGCTTTCCCCCCCCGGCTAGCGGGAGGGCCTGGTACGCAGTATTTT.

This clonotype was detected ten times or more. The CDR3 here is CASSQGQGSYNEQFF. CDR3 DNA sequence: TGTGCCAGCAGCCAGGGACAGGGCTCCTACAATGAGCAGTTCTTC. This sequence joins TRBV13 and TRBJ2-1; 9 nucleotides match TRBD1. Trimming removed 5 bases from V and 0 bases from J; junction bases left unmatched: 2. The CDR3 loop spans 15 amino acids. CDR1 and CDR2 from the germline V gene are PRHDT and FYEKMQ (reference sequence).

The DNA of the CDR3 is TGTGCCAGCAGCAATCAGAGCCCCGGGGAGCTGTTTTTT. This gives the protein CASSNQSPGELFF. The chain combines TRBV27 with TRBJ2-2, with D uncertain. The CDR3 covers 13 residues. The V end was cut by 6 bases, the J end by 6 bases, with 11 bases between. Germline values: CDR1 MNHEY, CDR2 SMNVEV (reference sequence).

This clonotype was seen ten or more times. Its ends do not fully match the called genes, so a read error is possible. This chain connects TRBV7-3 to TRBJ2-3; no definite D call. Germline values: CDR1 SGHTA, CDR2 FQGTGA. The CDR3 contains 14 residues. The CDR3 DNA reads TGTGCCAGCAGCCCCTTTTATAGCACCGATACGCAGTATTTT. It translates to CASSPFYSTDTQYF.

The chain has TRBV6-2 or TRBV6-3 and TRBJ2-1, with D unclear. Germline CDR1 reads MNHEY; CDR2 reads SVGEGT. The CDR3 runs 13 residues. V lost 4 bases to trimming and J lost 7 bases, with 11 bases between them. In nucleotides, the CDR3 is TGTGCCAGCAGTTCTTCACACTCTAATGAGCAGTTCTTC. This sequence encodes CASSSSHSNEQFF.

This clonotype appeared a few times. The rearrangement uses TRBV12-3 or TRBV12-4 and TRBJ1-5; D perhaps matches TRBD1 (6 bases). With 7 bases removed from V and 6 bases from J, the gap between germline ends came to 13 bases. The CDR3 is 13 amino acids. This chain's CDR3 is CASTKDSSQPQHF. DNA for the CDR3: TGTGCCAGCACCAAGGACAGTAGTCAGCCCCAGCATTTT.

In its sample, this clonotype was seen a few times. The CDR3 is CASGRGAGELFF. CDR3 bases: TGTGCCAGCGGCCGGGGGGCCGGGGAGCTGTTTTTT. The genes are TRBV5-6 and TRBJ2-2; TRBD2 agrees at 7 bases. The V and J ends lost 7 bases and 6 bases, in that order; junction bases with no gene match: 3. CDR1 SGHDT and CDR2 YYEEEE come from the germline V gene. CDR3 length equals 12 residues.

This clonotype was counted between two and nine times. The V call is TRBV5-6, the J call TRBJ2-1, with TRBD2 matching 7 bases. CDR1 and CDR2 from the germline V gene are SGHDT and YYEEEE. The CDR3 covers 15 residues. V was pared by 0 bases and J by 7 bases, with 7 bases of the junction left unmatched. The CDR3 protein is CASSLETSVGNEQFF. CDR3 in DNA: TGTGCCAGCAGCTTGGAAACTAGCGTAGGGAATGAGCAGTTCTTC.